A selection of T cell receptor beta chains follows, all from one sample in a study of OX40 agonist ivuxolimab in advanced cancers. Clones were sequenced by immunoSEQ multiplex PCR, and TCRdb holds only the in-frame ones, with some missing. In the table there are 74,000 or so clones, about 90% of which are singletons. Specimen: CD4+ or CD8+ T cells sorted from blood, collected in a trial of the OX40 agonist ivuxolimab. The receptors come from an adult with an advanced solid tumor such as melanoma, head and neck, liver or kidney cancer. The CDR3 runs from the conserved cysteine through the conserved F or W. D genes are given only for firm matches. Some rows mark clone size as missing; the rest say once, few, many or name a class of expanded clone.

clone_size: .
j_call: TRBJ2-1
v_call: TRBV11-2
d_call: .
cdr3_nt: TGTGCCAGCAGCTTAGAACTTCTCGGAGGGGTCGAGCAGTTCTTC
cdr3_aa: CASSLELLGGVEQFF

clone_size: .
j_call: TRBJ1-3
v_call: TRBV12-5
d_call: .
cdr3_nt: TGTGCTAGTGCCCCACGGTGGGGAGACTCTGGAAACACCATATATTTT
cdr3_aa: CASAPRWGDSGNTIYF

clone_size: .
j_call: TRBJ2-5
v_call: TRBV10-3
d_call: .
cdr3_nt: TGTGCCATCAGTGAGGCCGGAAGGGAGACCCAGTACTTC
cdr3_aa: CAISEAGRETQYF

clone_size: .
j_call: TRBJ2-7
v_call: TRBV7-3
d_call: .
cdr3_nt: TGTGCCAGCAGCTTAGGGCAGGGAGGACTTTATGAGCAGTACTTC
cdr3_aa: CASSLGQGGLYEQYF

clone_size: .
j_call: TRBJ2-6
v_call: TRBV19
d_call: .
cdr3_nt: TGTGCCAGTAGTCACCTCAGGGGCTCTGGGGCCAACGTCCTGACTTTC
cdr3_aa: CASSHLRGSGANVLTF

clone_size: .
j_call: TRBJ1-2
v_call: TRBV29-1
d_call: .
cdr3_nt: TGCAGCGTTGTCCGACCCACGAACTATGGCTACACCTTC
cdr3_aa: CSVVRPTNYGYTF

clone_size: .
j_call: TRBJ1-1
v_call: TRBV6-6
d_call: TRBD1
cdr3_nt: TGTGCCAGCAGTGGGAGACAGGGGGTCGCTGAAGCTTTCTTT
cdr3_aa: CASSGRQGVAEAFF

clone_size: .
j_call: TRBJ2-1
v_call: TRBV19
d_call: .
cdr3_nt: TGTGCCAGTAGTCCCCTCCGGCTCAGCTCCTACAATGAGCAGTTCTTC
cdr3_aa: CASSPLRLSSYNEQFF

clone_size: .
j_call: TRBJ1-5
v_call: TRBV12-5
d_call: .
cdr3_nt: TGTGCTAGTGGTTTGGGGACACCTAATCAGCCCCAGCATTTT
cdr3_aa: CASGLGTPNQPQHF

clone_size: .
j_call: TRBJ2-7
v_call: TRBV5-1
d_call: TRBD1
cdr3_nt: TGCGCCAGCAGCTTGACCGGACAGGGGGCGACCTACGAGCAGTACTTC
cdr3_aa: CASSLTGQGATYEQYF

clone_size: once
j_call: TRBJ2-1
v_call: TRBV5-5
d_call: TRBD1
cdr3_nt: TGTGCCAGCACCCCCTGGGACAGGTGGGATGAGCAGTTCTTC
cdr3_aa: CASTPWDRWDEQFF

clone_size: .
j_call: TRBJ2-3
v_call: TRBV2
d_call: TRBD2
cdr3_nt: TGTGCCAGCAGCGAAGAGTGGACTAGCGGGAGCACAGATACGCAGTATTTT
cdr3_aa: CASSEEWTSGSTDTQYF

clone_size: .
j_call: TRBJ2-1
v_call: TRBV18
d_call: .
cdr3_nt: TGTGCCAGCTCACCACAGGGGGACGGCTACAATGAGCAGTTCTTC
cdr3_aa: CASSPQGDGYNEQFF

clone_size: .
j_call: TRBJ2-1
v_call: TRBV2
d_call: TRBD2
cdr3_nt: TGTGCCAGCACCGAGGGAGGGACCCGGACGGGTGAGCAGTTCTTC
cdr3_aa: CASTEGGTRTGEQFF

clone_size: .
j_call: TRBJ2-5
v_call: TRBV18
d_call: TRBD1
cdr3_nt: TGTGCCAGCTCACCCGCAGGACAGGGAGAGACCCAGTACTTC
cdr3_aa: CASSPAGQGETQYF

clone_size: few
j_call: TRBJ2-7
v_call: TRBV5-1
d_call: .
cdr3_nt: TGCGCCAGCAGCTTGGGCTCTCCCTACGAGCAGTACTTC
cdr3_aa: CASSLGSPYEQYF

clone_size: .
j_call: TRBJ2-1
v_call: TRBV28
d_call: .
cdr3_nt: TGTGCCAGCCAGCGCCGGGTCTTCTTAATCGGTGAGCAGTTCTTC
cdr3_aa: CASQRRVFLIGEQFF

clone_size: .
j_call: TRBJ2-7
v_call: TRBV6-1
d_call: .
cdr3_nt: TGTGCCAGCAGTAAGATGGGGTACGAGCAGTACTTC
cdr3_aa: CASSKMGYEQYF

clone_size: .
j_call: TRBJ1-1
v_call: TRBV6-5
d_call: .
cdr3_nt: TGTGCCAGCGGGAGGGGAAACACTGAAGCTTTCTTT
cdr3_aa: CASGRGNTEAFF

clone_size: .
j_call: TRBJ2-1
v_call: TRBV28
d_call: TRBD2
cdr3_nt: TGTGCCAGCAGTGGCGACGGGGGGGCGGCCTACAATGAGCAGTTCTTC
cdr3_aa: CASSGDGGAAYNEQFF

clone_size: .
j_call: TRBJ2-7
v_call: TRBV15
d_call: TRBD1
cdr3_nt: TGTGCCACCAGCAGGACTGGGACAGGGGGTCACGAGCAGTACTTC
cdr3_aa: CATSRTGTGGHEQYF

clone_size: .
j_call: TRBJ2-3
v_call: TRBV5-5
d_call: .
cdr3_nt: TGTGCCAGCAGCTTCCATGTAGATACGCAGTATTTT
cdr3_aa: CASSFHVDTQYF

clone_size: few
j_call: TRBJ2-1
v_call: TRBV4-1
d_call: .
cdr3_nt: TGCGCCAGCAGCCAATCGGGGTTCCCCTACAATGAGCAGTTCTTC
cdr3_aa: CASSQSGFPYNEQFF

clone_size: .
j_call: TRBJ2-5
v_call: TRBV18
d_call: .
cdr3_nt: TGTGCCAGCTCACCACCGGGACTTCAAGAGACCCAGTACTTC
cdr3_aa: CASSPPGLQETQYF

clone_size: .
j_call: TRBJ1-3
v_call: TRBV6-5
d_call: .
cdr3_nt: TGTGCCAGCAGGGACAGCGCTTCCTCTGGAAACACCATATATTTT
cdr3_aa: CASRDSASSGNTIYF

clone_size: .
j_call: TRBJ2-2
v_call: TRBV5-1
d_call: .
cdr3_nt: TGCGCCAGCAGCTTGTCTGTCTACCCGGGGACCGGGGAGCTGTTTTTT
cdr3_aa: CASSLSVYPGTGELFF

clone_size: .
j_call: TRBJ2-7
v_call: TRBV10-1
d_call: .
cdr3_nt: TGCGCCAGCAGTGAACAAGCGGTCTACGAGCAGTACTTC
cdr3_aa: CASSEQAVYEQYF

clone_size: .
j_call: TRBJ2-1
v_call: TRBV5-1
d_call: TRBD1
cdr3_nt: TGCGCCAGCAAGAGGGGACAGCTTATGAGCTCCTACAATGAGCAGTTCTTC
cdr3_aa: CASKRGQLMSSYNEQFF

clone_size: .
j_call: TRBJ2-2
v_call: TRBV7-2
d_call: TRBD2
cdr3_nt: TGTGCCAGCAGCTTCTCGGGGGGCACCGGGGAGCTGTTTTTT
cdr3_aa: CASSFSGGTGELFF

clone_size: .
j_call: TRBJ2-3
v_call: TRBV5-4
d_call: TRBD2
cdr3_nt: TGTGCCAGCAGCTTTGAACTAGCGCTACCCACAGATACGCAGTATTTT
cdr3_aa: CASSFELALPTDTQYF

clone_size: .
j_call: TRBJ1-4
v_call: TRBV4-2
d_call: .
cdr3_nt: TGTGCCAGCAGCCTCCAAATCCGACCGGGAAGCGATGAAAAACTGTTTTTT
cdr3_aa: CASSLQIRPGSDEKLFF

clone_size: .
j_call: TRBJ2-1
v_call: TRBV11-2
d_call: .
cdr3_nt: TGTGCCAGCAGCCCGGCGAGGGGGAACTACAATGAGCAGTTCTTC
cdr3_aa: CASSPARGNYNEQFF

clone_size: .
j_call: TRBJ1-1
v_call: TRBV5-1
d_call: .
cdr3_nt: TGCGCCAGCAGCCTGTACGCTGCGAACACTGAAGCTTTCTTT
cdr3_aa: CASSLYAANTEAFF

clone_size: .
j_call: TRBJ1-4
v_call: TRBV6-1
d_call: .
cdr3_nt: TGTGCCAGCAGCCCAAAGGGAGCTAATGAAAAACTGTTTTTT
cdr3_aa: CASSPKGANEKLFF

clone_size: .
j_call: TRBJ1-4
v_call: TRBV2
d_call: .
cdr3_nt: TGTGCCAGCAGTGGCCTTGGAGGAGTTGAAAAACTGTTTTTT
cdr3_aa: CASSGLGGVEKLFF

clone_size: .
j_call: TRBJ1-4
v_call: TRBV5-1
d_call: .
cdr3_nt: TGCGCCAGCAGCTCAGGCACCCAACAGGGATCCGAAAAACTGTTTTTT
cdr3_aa: CASSSGTQQGSEKLFF

clone_size: once
j_call: TRBJ2-5
v_call: TRBV7-8
d_call: TRBD1
cdr3_nt: TGTGCCAGCAGATTAAATAGCGGGACAGGGGTGGAGACCCAGTACTTC
cdr3_aa: CASRLNSGTGVETQYF

clone_size: .
j_call: TRBJ2-1
v_call: TRBV6-6
d_call: TRBD2
cdr3_nt: TGTGCCAGCAGCCAAAGCGGGGCCGCCTACAATGAGCAGTTCTTC
cdr3_aa: CASSQSGAAYNEQFF

clone_size: once
j_call: TRBJ2-1
v_call: TRBV7-2
d_call: TRBD1
cdr3_nt: TGTGCCAGCAGCCCGGGACAGCCGGGGAATGAGCAGTTCTTC
cdr3_aa: CASSPGQPGNEQFF

clone_size: .
j_call: TRBJ2-2
v_call: TRBV7-7
d_call: TRBD1
cdr3_nt: TGTGCTAGCAGCCCGACAGGGCGCACCGGGGAGCTGTTTTTT
cdr3_aa: CASSPTGRTGELFF

clone_size: .
j_call: TRBJ1-1
v_call: TRBV9
d_call: TRBD1
cdr3_nt: TGTGCCAGCACCTTCGACAGGGCGAACACTGAAGCTTTCTTT
cdr3_aa: CASTFDRANTEAFF

clone_size: .
j_call: TRBJ2-3
v_call: TRBV7-2
d_call: TRBD2
cdr3_nt: TGTGCCAGCAGCTTAGTGGCTAGCGGGGGCCCAAGCACAGATACGCAGTATTTT
cdr3_aa: CASSLVASGGPSTDTQYF

clone_size: .
j_call: TRBJ2-1
v_call: TRBV4-2
d_call: TRBD2
cdr3_nt: TGTGCCAGCAGCCTCACGCCACCGGGACTAGCGGGGGGGCTCCATGAGCAGTTCTTC
cdr3_aa: CASSLTPPGLAGGLHEQFF

clone_size: .
j_call: TRBJ2-3
v_call: TRBV5-1
d_call: TRBD2
cdr3_nt: TGCGCCAGCAGCTGGCTGGGGGCGGGGGGGAACACAGATACGCAGTATTTT
cdr3_aa: CASSWLGAGGNTDTQYF

clone_size: .
j_call: TRBJ2-7
v_call: TRBV28
d_call: TRBD1
cdr3_nt: TGTGCCAGCAGTTCCCGGGACAGGGGGAGGGAGCAGTACTTC
cdr3_aa: CASSSRDRGREQYF

clone_size: .
j_call: TRBJ2-2
v_call: TRBV7-9
d_call: .
cdr3_nt: TGTGCCAGCAGCTTTGGGACTTCTCTATTCGGGGAGCTGTTTTTT
cdr3_aa: CASSFGTSLFGELFF

clone_size: once
j_call: TRBJ2-3
v_call: TRBV6-6
d_call: .
cdr3_nt: TGTGCCAGCGGCCAGACAGATACGCAGTATTTT
cdr3_aa: CASGQTDTQYF

clone_size: .
j_call: TRBJ1-2
v_call: TRBV28
d_call: .
cdr3_nt: TGTGCCAGCAGTTCCCACCTTAACTATGGCTACACCTTC
cdr3_aa: CASSSHLNYGYTF

clone_size: .
j_call: TRBJ2-4
v_call: TRBV6-5
d_call: TRBD2
cdr3_nt: TGTGCCAGCAGTTACTCGGGGGGGACCAAAAACATTCAGTACTTC
cdr3_aa: CASSYSGGTKNIQYF

clone_size: once
j_call: TRBJ2-1
v_call: TRBV7-2
d_call: .
cdr3_nt: TGTGCCAGCAGCTTAAAGGGGCTCCCCTACAATGAGCAGTTCTTC
cdr3_aa: CASSLKGLPYNEQFF

clone_size: .
j_call: TRBJ2-7
v_call: TRBV11-3
d_call: .
cdr3_nt: TGTGCCAGCAGTTTAGGGCTCCTCTACGAGCAGTACTTC
cdr3_aa: CASSLGLLYEQYF

clone_size: .
j_call: TRBJ2-5
v_call: TRBV10-3
d_call: .
cdr3_nt: TGTGCCATCAGTGTTGGTGGCACCTTAGGAGAGACCCAGTACTTC
cdr3_aa: CAISVGGTLGETQYF

clone_size: .
j_call: TRBJ2-7
v_call: TRBV28
d_call: .
cdr3_nt: TGTGCCAGCAGTTTTTTGGGGTCCTACGAGCAGTACTTC
cdr3_aa: CASSFLGSYEQYF

clone_size: .
j_call: TRBJ2-1
v_call: TRBV11-2
d_call: .
cdr3_nt: TGTGCCAGCAGCTTAGCTTTAGCCATATACAATGAGCAGTTCTTC
cdr3_aa: CASSLALAIYNEQFF

clone_size: .
j_call: TRBJ1-4
v_call: TRBV2
d_call: .
cdr3_nt: TGTGCCAGCAGTTTCCAGGCTTCAACTAATGAAAAACTGTTTTTT
cdr3_aa: CASSFQASTNEKLFF

clone_size: .
j_call: TRBJ1-3
v_call: TRBV7-2
d_call: .
cdr3_nt: TGTGCCAGCAGCTTAAATGGCGGTGAACGTGGAAACACCATATATTTT
cdr3_aa: CASSLNGGERGNTIYF

clone_size: .
j_call: TRBJ2-3
v_call: TRBV7-2
d_call: TRBD2
cdr3_nt: TGTGCCAGCAGCTTAGATAGCGGGGGTACGCAGTATTTT
cdr3_aa: CASSLDSGGTQYF

clone_size: .
j_call: TRBJ2-5
v_call: TRBV11-3
d_call: TRBD2
cdr3_nt: TGTGCCAGCAGCTTAGTAGGGGGTAGCGGGAAGACCCAGTACTTC
cdr3_aa: CASSLVGGSGKTQYF

clone_size: .
j_call: TRBJ1-1
v_call: TRBV18
d_call: .
cdr3_nt: TGTGCCAGCTCACTAACACAGAACACTGAAGCTTTCTTT
cdr3_aa: CASSLTQNTEAFF